These T cell receptor beta chains were read from a single sample in a study of blood T cell repertoires in COVID-19. TCRdb's table, derived via immunoSEQ multiplex PCR, lists solely in-frame clones and lacks some. The sample has 95,000 to 110,000 clones, about four fifths seen once. Sequencing input: peripheral blood. These receptors were collected from a woman aged 80 or over with active or convalescent COVID-19. Each CDR3 is given with its conserved first and last residue. A D gene is named only where the DNA matches it firmly. Part of the rows lack a size; the others show once, few, many or a class for expanded clones.

d_gene,v_gene,abundance,j_gene,CDR3nt,CDR3aa
-,TRBV19,-,TRBJ1-1,TGTGCCAGTAGTCCGCAATTGACAGCAACTGAAGCTTTCTTT,CASSPQLTATEAFF
-,TRBV27,-,TRBJ1-1,TGTGCCAGCAGTGTTCCGGGAGCCATGAACACTGAAGCTTTCTTT,CASSVPGAMNTEAFF
TRBD1,TRBV19,-,TRBJ2-3,TGTGCCAGTAGGGGACAGGGAGGCACAGATACGCAGTATTTT,CASRGQGGTDTQYF
TRBD2,TRBV6-2/TRBV6-3,-,TRBJ2-1,TGTGCCAGCAGTTACTCGTCTAGCGGGAGGGCGGGGCAGTTCTTC,CASSYSSSGRAGQFF
-,TRBV2,-,TRBJ1-3,TGTGCCAGCGGACTAACCTTTAGCTCTGGAAACACCATATATTTT,CASGLTFSSGNTIYF
-,TRBV19,-,TRBJ1-4,TGTGCCAGTAAGGGATCGGGGGTGGCTAATGAAAAACTGTTTTTT,CASKGSGVANEKLFF
TRBD2,TRBV4-1,-,TRBJ2-5,TGCGCCAGCAGCCAAGAATTGGGAGCGGGAATTGGGCGGGAGACCCAGTACTTC,CASSQELGAGIGRETQYF
TRBD1,TRBV29-1,-,TRBJ2-2,TGCAGCGGTATGACAGGGATTTCGAACACCGGGGAGCTGTTTTTT,CSGMTGISNTGELFF
-,TRBV6-5,-,TRBJ1-5,TGTGCCAGCAGCCTTGACAGAAATCAGCCCCAGCATTTT,CASSLDRNQPQHF
TRBD1,TRBV4-3,-,TRBJ1-1,TGCGCCAGCAGCCAAGAGCCAGGGGGCGTTGAAGCTTTCTTT,CASSQEPGGVEAFF
-,TRBV19,-,TRBJ1-1,TGTGCCAGTAGGAACCGGGGAGGGAGCACTGAAGCTTTCTTT,CASRNRGGSTEAFF
-,TRBV29-1,-,TRBJ1-1,TGCAGCGTTGGGCAGGGTGTTTTAGCTTTCTTT,CSVGQGVLAFF
TRBD2,TRBV9,-,TRBJ2-5,TGTGCCAGCAGCGTGGGGACTAGCGGGAGTGGAGAGACCCAGTACTTC,CASSVGTSGSGETQYF
-,TRBV24-1,-,TRBJ2-3,TGTGCCACCAGCCCGGACAGCACGGATACGCAGTATTTT,CATSPDSTDTQYF
-,TRBV28,once,TRBJ1-2,TGTGCCAGCAGTTTAGCCGGGGAGGATGGCTACACCTTC,CASSLAGEDGYTF
TRBD1,TRBV12-3/TRBV12-4,-,TRBJ2-7,TGTGCCAGCAGCTTAGGACAGGCCGAGCAGTACTTC,CASSLGQAEQYF
-,TRBV4-3,-,TRBJ2-5,TGCGCCAGGGCCGAGGGACACTCCCAAGAGACCCAGTACTTC,CARAEGHSQETQYF
TRBD1,TRBV18,-,TRBJ1-1,TGTGCCAGCTCACCGAGTGGGACAGGGGGCGCCCCGAACACTGAAGCTTTCTTT,CASSPSGTGGAPNTEAFF
TRBD1,TRBV5-1,-,TRBJ1-2,TGCGCCAGCAGCCCGGGACAGGGGACCTATGGCTACACCTTC,CASSPGQGTYGYTF
TRBD1,TRBV15,-,TRBJ1-4,TGTGCCACCAGCAGTAACCGTGGGACAGCCGAAAAACTGTTTTTT,CATSSNRGTAEKLFF
TRBD1,TRBV6-5,-,TRBJ1-2,TGTGCCAGCAGTTACTCGCAGGGGGCTACAGGCTATGGCTACACCTTC,CASSYSQGATGYGYTF
TRBD2,TRBV6-5,-,TRBJ2-3,TGTGCCAGCGGGGCTAGCGGAAGCACAGATACGCAGTATTTT,CASGASGSTDTQYF
TRBD1,TRBV19,-,TRBJ1-2,TGTGCCAGTGCCGGACAGGGGGGATCATTTGGCTACACCTTC,CASAGQGGSFGYTF
-,TRBV18,-,TRBJ2-2,TGTGCCAGCTCACCACCGAATGACTTGGCCGGGGAGCTGTTTTTT,CASSPPNDLAGELFF
-,TRBV28,few,TRBJ1-4,TGTGCCAGCACCGGGGGGATGAGTGAAAAACTGTTTTTT,CASTGGMSEKLFF
-,TRBV2,-,TRBJ2-7,TGTGCCAGCAGGGTGGACTTCTACGAGCAGTACTTC,CASRVDFYEQYF